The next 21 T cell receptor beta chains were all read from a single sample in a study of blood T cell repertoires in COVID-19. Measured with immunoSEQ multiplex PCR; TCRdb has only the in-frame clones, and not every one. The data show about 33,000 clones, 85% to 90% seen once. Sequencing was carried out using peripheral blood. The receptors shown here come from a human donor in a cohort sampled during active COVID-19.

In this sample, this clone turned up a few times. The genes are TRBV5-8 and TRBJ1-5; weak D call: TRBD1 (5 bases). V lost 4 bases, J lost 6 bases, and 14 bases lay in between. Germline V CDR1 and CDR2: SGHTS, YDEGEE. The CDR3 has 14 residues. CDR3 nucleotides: TGTGCCAGCAGCCCCCAGGGTTGGGGTCAGCCCCAGCATTTT. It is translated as CASSPQGWGQPQHF. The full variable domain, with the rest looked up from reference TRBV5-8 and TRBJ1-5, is EAGVTQSPTHLIKTRGQQATLRCSPISGHTSVYWYQQALGLGLQFLLWYDEGEERNRGNFPPRFSGRQFPNYSSELNVNALELEDSALYLCASSPQGWGQPQHFGDGTRLSIL.

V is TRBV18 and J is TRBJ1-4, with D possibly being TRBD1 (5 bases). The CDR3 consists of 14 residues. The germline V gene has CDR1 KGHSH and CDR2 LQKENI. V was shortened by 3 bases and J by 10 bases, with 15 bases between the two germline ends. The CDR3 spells CASSPDTSVGKLFF. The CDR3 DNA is TGTGCCAGCTCACCGGACACTTCGGTAGGAAAACTGTTTTTT.

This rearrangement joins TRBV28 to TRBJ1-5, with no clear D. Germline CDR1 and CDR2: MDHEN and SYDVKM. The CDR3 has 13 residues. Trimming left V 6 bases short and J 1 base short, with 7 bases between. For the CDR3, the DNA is TGTGCCAGCAGGAGACAAAGCAATCAGCCCCAGCATTTT. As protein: CASRRQSNQPQHF.

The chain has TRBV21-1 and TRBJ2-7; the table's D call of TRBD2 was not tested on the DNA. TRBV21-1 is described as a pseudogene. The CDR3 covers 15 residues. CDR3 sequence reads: CASSHLGSGEHEQYF. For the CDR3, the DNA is TGTGCCAGCAGCCACTTGGGGTCGGGGGAGCACGAGCAGTACTTC.

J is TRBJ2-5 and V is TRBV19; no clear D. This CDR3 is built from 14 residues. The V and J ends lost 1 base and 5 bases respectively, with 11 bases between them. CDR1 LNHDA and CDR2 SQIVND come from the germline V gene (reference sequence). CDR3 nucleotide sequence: TGTGCCAGTAGTATAGGTCGTCGGTCGGAGACCCAGTACTTC. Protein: CASSIGRRSETQYF.

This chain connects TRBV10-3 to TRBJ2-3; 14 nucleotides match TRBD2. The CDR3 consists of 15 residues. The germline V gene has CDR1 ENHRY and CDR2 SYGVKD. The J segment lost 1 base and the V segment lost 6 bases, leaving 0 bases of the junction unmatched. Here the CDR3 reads CAIRGLAGGTDTQYF. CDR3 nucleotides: TGTGCCATCAGGGGACTAGCGGGGGGCACAGATACGCAGTATTTT.

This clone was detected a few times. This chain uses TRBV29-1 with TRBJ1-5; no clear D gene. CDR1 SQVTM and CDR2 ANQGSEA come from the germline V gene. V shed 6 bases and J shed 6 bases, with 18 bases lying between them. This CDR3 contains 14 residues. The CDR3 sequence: CSVATVPGTQPQHF. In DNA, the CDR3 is TGCAGCGTAGCCACAGTCCCAGGTACTCAGCCCCAGCATTTT. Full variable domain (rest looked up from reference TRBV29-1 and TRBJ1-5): SAVISQKPSRDICQRGTSLTIQCQVDSQVTMMFWYRQQPGQSLTLIATANQGSEATYESGFVIDKFPISRPNLTFSTLTVSNMSPEDSSIYLCSVATVPGTQPQHFGDGTRLSIL.

The CDR3 reads CASSHPLSSYNEQFF. The CDR3 DNA is TGTGCCAGCAGCCACCCACTGAGCTCCTACAATGAGCAGTTCTTC. The J gene is TRBJ2-1, the V gene TRBV14; D remains ambiguous. The germline CDR1 and CDR2 sequences are SGHDN and FVKESK. The CDR3 runs to 15 residues. V shed 3 bases and J shed 0 bases, with 9 bases lying between them.

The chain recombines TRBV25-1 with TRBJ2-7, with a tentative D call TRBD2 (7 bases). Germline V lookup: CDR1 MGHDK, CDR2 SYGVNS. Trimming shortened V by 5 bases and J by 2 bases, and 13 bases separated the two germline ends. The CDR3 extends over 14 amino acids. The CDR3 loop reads CASSPRGAAYEQYF. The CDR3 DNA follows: TGTGCCAGCAGTCCCCGGGGGGCCGCCTACGAGCAGTACTTC.

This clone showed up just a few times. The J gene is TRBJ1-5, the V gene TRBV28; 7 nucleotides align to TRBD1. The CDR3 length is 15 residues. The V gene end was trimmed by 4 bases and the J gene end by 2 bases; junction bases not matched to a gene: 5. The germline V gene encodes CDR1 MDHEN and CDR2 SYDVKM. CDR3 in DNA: TGTGCCAGCAGTTCAACAGGGGTGGGCAATCAGCCCCAGCATTTT. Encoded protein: CASSSTGVGNQPQHF.

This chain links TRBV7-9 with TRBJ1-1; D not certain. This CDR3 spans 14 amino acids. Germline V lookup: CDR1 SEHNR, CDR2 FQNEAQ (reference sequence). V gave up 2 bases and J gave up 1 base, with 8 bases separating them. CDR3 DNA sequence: TGTGCCAGCAGCTTACAAGCGGAGAACACTGAAGCTTTCTTT. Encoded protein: CASSLQAENTEAFF.

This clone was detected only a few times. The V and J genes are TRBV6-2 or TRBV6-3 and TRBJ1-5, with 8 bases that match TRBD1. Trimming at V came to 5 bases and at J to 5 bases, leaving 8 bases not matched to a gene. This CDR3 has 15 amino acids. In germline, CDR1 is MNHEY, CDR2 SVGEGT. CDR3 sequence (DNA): TGTGCCAGCAGTCGTACAGGGGGACCCTATCAGCCCCAGCATTTT. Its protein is CASSRTGGPYQPQHF.

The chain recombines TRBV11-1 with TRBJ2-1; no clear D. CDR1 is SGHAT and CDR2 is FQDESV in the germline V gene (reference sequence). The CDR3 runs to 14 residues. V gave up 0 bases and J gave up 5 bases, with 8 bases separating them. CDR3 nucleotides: TGTGCCAGCAGCTTAGCTTGGCAGAACAATGAGCAGTTCTTC. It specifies CASSLAWQNNEQFF.

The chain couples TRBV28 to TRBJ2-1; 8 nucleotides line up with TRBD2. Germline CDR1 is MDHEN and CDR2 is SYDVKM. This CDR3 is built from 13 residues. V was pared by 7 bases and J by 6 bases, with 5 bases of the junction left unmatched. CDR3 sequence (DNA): TGTGCCAGCACTACTCGGGGGGGCAATGAGCAGTTCTTC. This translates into CASTTRGGNEQFF.

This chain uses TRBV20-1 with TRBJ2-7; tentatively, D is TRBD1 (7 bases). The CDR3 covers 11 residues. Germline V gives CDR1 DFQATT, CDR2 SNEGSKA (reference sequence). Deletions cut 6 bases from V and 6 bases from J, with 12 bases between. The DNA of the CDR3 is TGCAGTGCCCCCAGGGGGGCCGAGCAGTACTTC. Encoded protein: CSAPRGAEQYF.

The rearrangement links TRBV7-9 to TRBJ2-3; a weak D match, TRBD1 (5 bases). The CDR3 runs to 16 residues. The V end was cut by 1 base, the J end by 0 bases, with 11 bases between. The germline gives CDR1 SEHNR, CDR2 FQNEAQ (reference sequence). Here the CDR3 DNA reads TGTGCCAGCAGCTTAGGACAGCGCCCTAGCACAGATACGCAGTATTTT. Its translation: CASSLGQRPSTDTQYF.

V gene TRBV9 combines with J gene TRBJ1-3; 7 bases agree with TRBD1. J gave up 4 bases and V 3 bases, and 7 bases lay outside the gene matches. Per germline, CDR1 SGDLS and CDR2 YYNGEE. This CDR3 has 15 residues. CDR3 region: CASSARDSWGNTIYF. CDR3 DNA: TGTGCCAGCAGCGCCCGGGACAGCTGGGGAAACACCATATATTTT.

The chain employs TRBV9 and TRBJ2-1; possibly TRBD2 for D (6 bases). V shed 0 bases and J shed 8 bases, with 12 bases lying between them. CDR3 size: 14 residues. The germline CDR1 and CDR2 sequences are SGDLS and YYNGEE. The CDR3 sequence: CASSVGLVRDEQFF. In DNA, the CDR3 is TGTGCCAGCAGCGTAGGACTAGTTAGAGATGAGCAGTTCTTC.

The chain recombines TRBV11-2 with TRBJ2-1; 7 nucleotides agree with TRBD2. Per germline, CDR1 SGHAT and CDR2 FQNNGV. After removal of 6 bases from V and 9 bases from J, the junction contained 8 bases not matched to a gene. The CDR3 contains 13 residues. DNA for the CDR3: TGTGCCAGCAGTTTGGCGGGAGTCGGTGAGCAGTTCTTC. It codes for CASSLAGVGEQFF.

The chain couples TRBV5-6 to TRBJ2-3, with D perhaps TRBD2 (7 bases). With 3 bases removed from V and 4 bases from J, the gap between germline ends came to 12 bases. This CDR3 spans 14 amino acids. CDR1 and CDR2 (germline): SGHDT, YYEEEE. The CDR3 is CASSWGGPADTQYF. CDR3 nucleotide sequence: TGTGCCAGCAGCTGGGGGGGGCCCGCAGATACGCAGTATTTT.

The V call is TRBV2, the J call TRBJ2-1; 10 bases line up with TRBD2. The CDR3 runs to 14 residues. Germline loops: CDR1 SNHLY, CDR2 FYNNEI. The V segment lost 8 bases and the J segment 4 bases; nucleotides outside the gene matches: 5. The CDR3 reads CASQAGGGYNEQFF. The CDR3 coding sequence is TGTGCCAGCCAAGCGGGGGGGGGTTACAATGAGCAGTTCTTC.